Reported below is one TCR beta chain. Unmatched junction bases numbered 11, after V lost 5 bases and J lost 4 bases. The CDR3 contains 15 residues. Per germline, CDR1 MNHEY and CDR2 SMNVEV (reference sequence). This record comes from a study of shared T cell receptors in the human thymus. Using immunoSEQ multiplex PCR, the repertoire was profiled, and TCRdb retains in-frame clones only, with some absent. The table has 640,000 or so clones, around 87% seen once; the top ten hold about 0.0094%. The sample was also linked to a second study, of human thymus T cells. That publication notes: Thymic material originated from resections removed in the course of corrective heart surgery. Thymic as well as blood repertoires seemed to favor certain V and J genes unevenly. Highly overlapping thymic repertoires among unrelated individuals were reported in related research.

The rearrangement uses TRBV27 and TRBJ2-7, with TRBD1 matching over 7 bases. This sequence was found in a boy under three years old with a congenital heart defect. Sequenced sample: thymocytes. This chain's CDR3 is CASSDRTGQRYEQYF. CDR3 coding DNA: TGTGCCAGCAGTGACCGGACAGGACAACGGTACGAGCAGTACTTC.